This TCR beta chain is drawn from a study of cytomegalovirus exposure and HLA in healthy donors. About the study: The roughly 130 validation repertoires used the same platform as the 550 to 800 first-cohort repertoires (as reported by a later analysis).

This clone was observed a few times. What it binds is not known. General study results and limits: The study found most TCR sequences rare, yet found some public TCRs in many donors. There were around 160 TCR beta chains listed as cytomegalovirus-associated.

The donors were members of the validation cohort comprising approximately 120 subjects, separate from the roughly 680-subject first cohort. The CDR3 is 14 amino acids. Germline assignment: CDR1 MDHEN and CDR2 SYDVKM. Trimming removed 2 bases at V and 2 bases at J, with 9 bases between. Using immunoSEQ multiplex PCR, the repertoire was profiled, and TCRdb retains in-frame clones only, with some absent. The table shows 250,000 to 400,000 clones, with over 75% occurring only once. The gene calls are TRBV28 and TRBJ2-5, with D maybe TRBD1 (5 bases). Sequenced material: PBMCs. This clonotype was obtained from a young man in good health and CMV-seronegative. The CDR3 here is CASSLGQGQETQYF. The CDR3 coding sequence is TGTGCCAGCAGTTTAGGGCAGGGACAAGAGACCCAGTACTTC. Full variable domain (outside the CDR3, taken from reference TRBV28 and TRBJ2-5): DVKVTQSSRYLVKRTGEKVFLECVQDMDHENMFWYRQDPGLGLRLIYFSYDVKMKEKGDIPEGYSVSREKKERFSLILESASTNQTSMYLCASSLGQGQETQYFGPGTRLLVL.